Below are 6 T cell receptor beta chains sequenced from a single sample in a study of naive and memory T cell subsets. Study-level findings and limits: Especially in CD8 cells, naive repertoires contained a few larger clonotypes, possibly CD45RA-re-expressing memory cells.

The beta constant-region primer was an equimolar mix of two oligonucleotides covering TRBC1 and TRBC2. Nested alpha and beta constant-region primers with the SP2 primer drove four PCR rounds on ligated cDNA. TCRdb independently ran MiXCR on the UMI-ligation and nested PCR reads; one entry per CDR3 protein. Of 90,000 to 120,000 distinct CDR3 sequences listed, around 15% are singletons. Antigens of these TCRs are unknown. Sequences were obtained from naive CD8+ T cells from blood. The receptor source for this set is a human donor in good health.

This clonotype was seen a handful of times. The chain combines TRBV11-3 with TRBJ1-4; D is undetermined. Germline lookup yields CDR1 SGHNT and CDR2 YENEEA. V was trimmed by 1 base and J by 8 bases, leaving 5 bases between them. This CDR3 spans 12 amino acids. This CDR3 reads CASSLGQEKLFF. The CDR3 DNA reads as TGTGCCAGCAGCTTAGGCCAGGAAAAACTGTTTTTT.

This clonotype was observed many times. The chain links TRBV6-2 or TRBV6-3 to TRBJ2-3, with TRBD2 matching over 12 bases. The CDR3 runs to 20 residues. Germline trimming cut 0 bases from V and 1 base from J; bases unmatched to any gene: 11. Germline loops: CDR1 MNHEY, CDR2 SVGEGT. CDR3 sequence (DNA): TGTGCCAGCAGTTACTCGTCCCTAGCGGGAGGGCCGGCTGGCACAGATACGCAGTATTTT. Translated, it gives CASSYSSLAGGPAGTDTQYF.

This sequence joins TRBV29-1 and TRBJ2-1; D is uncertain. The CDR3 covers 14 residues. Looked up from germline, CDR1 is SQVTM and CDR2 is ANQGSEA. The ends were cut back, 5 bases at V and 0 bases at J, with 11 bases in the middle. CDR3 protein: CSVLPGSSYNEQFF. In DNA, the CDR3 is TGCAGCGTTTTACCGGGTTCCTCCTACAATGAGCAGTTCTTC.

This chain joins TRBV29-1 and TRBJ2-2; weak D call: TRBD1 (6 bases). This CDR3 is built from 14 residues. CDR1 is SQVTM and CDR2 is ANQGSEA in the germline V gene. The V end lost 1 base, the J end lost 3 bases, and 9 bases lay between the germline ends. Here the CDR3 reads CSVEAGQDTGELFF. For the CDR3, the DNA is TGCAGCGTTGAAGCGGGACAAGACACCGGGGAGCTGTTTTTT.

This clonotype was seen repeatedly, ten times or more. This chain connects TRBV6-2 or TRBV6-3 to TRBJ1-5; 10 nucleotides align to TRBD1. Germline trimming cut 6 bases from V and 7 bases from J; bases unmatched to any gene: 6. Germline V lookup: CDR1 MNHEY, CDR2 SVGEGT. The CDR3 is 14 residues long. The CDR3 reads CASRGQGIQQPQHF. CDR3 in DNA: TGTGCCAGCAGGGGACAGGGGATACAGCAGCCCCAGCATTTT.

V is TRBV5-1 and J is TRBJ1-1; 10 bases match TRBD1. Trimming removed 4 bases from V and 4 bases from J; junction bases left unmatched: 4. The germline V gene has CDR1 SGHRS and CDR2 YFSETQ. The CDR3 has 14 amino acids. The CDR3 sequence: CASSVGQGTTEAFF. For the CDR3, the DNA is TGCGCCAGCAGCGTGGGACAGGGGACCACTGAAGCTTTCTTT.